The source of this T cell receptor beta chain is a study of shared clonotypes between healthy human individuals. Study conclusions and caveats: Estimated richness was generally greater in naive than memory subsets. Clonotype sharing levels among donors were expected to vary with sequencing depth.

Notes on this clone: What it recognizes is unknown.

Generated by immunoSEQ multiplex PCR, the TCRdb table keeps only in-frame clones and is missing some. The sample shows more than 2 million clones, 90% to 97% of them seen only once. CDR1 and CDR2 (germline): SNHLY, FYNNEI. The length of the CDR3 is 14 residues. V was shortened by 6 bases and J by 3 bases, with 14 bases between the two germline ends. Sequenced: naive CD4+ T cells sorted from blood. The subset was: CD45RA+ positively selected. This clonotype was sampled from a young man in good health. This sequence joins TRBV2 and TRBJ1-1; D perhaps matches TRBD1 (6 bases). In nucleotides, the CDR3 is TGTGCCAGCAGAGCGACAGGTGGGTACACTGAAGCTTTCTTT. The encoded protein is CASRATGGYTEAFF.